The 32 T cell receptor beta chains below all came from one sample that was sequenced in a study of shared clonotypes between healthy human individuals. Only in-frame clones appear in the TCRdb table, and some are missing; sequencing was by immunoSEQ multiplex PCR. The sample records about 2.4 million clones, 80% to 95% being singletons. The sequencing input was naive CD4+ T cells from PBMCs. Subset meaning: CD45RA+ positively selected. All receptors come from a man between 18 and 29 years old in good health. Some clones in this sample may be carry-over from other donors' samples.

The V and J genes are TRBV2 and TRBJ2-5; 9 bases map to TRBD1. The V gene's germline CDR1 is SNHLY and CDR2 FYNNEI. CDR3 size: 16 residues. J gave up 4 bases and V 2 bases, and 8 bases lay outside the gene matches. This chain's CDR3 is CASSERQGGLGETQYF. The CDR3 nucleotides are TGTGCCAGCAGTGAACGACAGGGGGGCTTGGGAGAGACCCAGTACTTC.

The chain uses TRBV5-4 and TRBJ2-7, with 9 positions matching TRBD2. The trim removed 3 bases at V and 6 bases at J, leaving 10 bases unmatched. The CDR3 loop spans 15 amino acids. The V gene's germline CDR1 is SGHNT and CDR2 YYREEE (reference sequence). This CDR3 reads CASSYEPGLAGEQYF. The CDR3 region has the DNA TGTGCCAGCAGCTACGAACCGGGACTAGCCGGCGAGCAGTACTTC.

The chain carries TRBV11-2 and TRBJ2-4; the match to TRBD1 covers 8 bases. The CDR3 spans 16 residues. V was clipped by 1 base and J by 8 bases; unmatched bases: 10. Per the germline V gene, CDR1 is SGHAT and CDR2 is FQNNGV. The CDR3 is CASSLAWDRSIDIQYF. The CDR3 DNA reads TGTGCCAGCAGCTTAGCGTGGGACAGGTCGATAGACATTCAGTACTTC.

The gene calls are TRBV4-1 and TRBJ2-1, with 11 bases fitting TRBD2. The junction had 8 bases not matched to a gene; V was cut back by 3 bases and J by 4 bases. The CDR3 spans 17 residues. Germline CDR1 reads MGHRA; CDR2 reads YSYEKL. In DNA, the CDR3 is TGCGCCAGCAGCCAGGGCCAGGGGACTAGCGGTTACAATGAGCAGTTCTTC. It is translated as CASSQGQGTSGYNEQFF.

The gene calls are TRBV11-3 and TRBJ1-1; D gene ambiguous. The length of the CDR3 is 15 residues. Trimming pared 2 bases from V and 4 bases from J, leaving 14 bases between. Germline V gene lookup returns CDR1 SGHNT and CDR2 YENEEA. Here the CDR3 reads CASSLTTLSRTEAFF. The CDR3 nucleotides read TGTGCCAGCAGCTTAACGACCTTGAGCCGCACTGAAGCTTTCTTT.

Points on this clone: The sample contains more than one DNA sequence encoding this CDR3. The rearrangement uses TRBV7-2 and TRBJ1-1; weak D call: TRBD1 (5 bases). The germline V gene has CDR1 SGHTA and CDR2 FQGNSA. V was cut by 1 base and J by 1 base, with 10 bases left in between. This CDR3 is built from 15 residues. CDR3 protein: CASSLEGARNTEAFF. CDR3 DNA sequence: TGTGCCAGCAGCTTAGAAGGGGCCAGGAACACTGAAGCTTTCTTT.

The rearrangement uses TRBV29-1 and TRBJ1-1, with D possibly being TRBD1 (5 bases). V was pared by 1 base and J by 5 bases, with 11 bases between. The CDR3 covers 13 residues. Germline V gene lookup returns CDR1 SQVTM and CDR2 ANQGSEA. CDR3 nucleotide sequence: TGCAGCGTTGAAGGACCCGGGGGGACTGAAGCTTTCTTT. Encoded protein: CSVEGPGGTEAFF.

The rearrangement links TRBV6-1 to TRBJ1-2, with D unresolved. Germline V lookup: CDR1 MNHNS, CDR2 SASEGT. The V and J ends lost 2 bases and 1 base respectively, with 5 bases between them. This CDR3 has 13 amino acids. The DNA for the CDR3 is TGTGCCAGCAGTGAAACTAATAACTATGGCTACACCTTC. Translated: CASSETNNYGYTF.

The gene calls are TRBV6-1 and TRBJ2-2, with 11 bases aligning to TRBD1. Germline V gene sequence: CDR1 MNHNS, CDR2 SASEGT. This CDR3 comprises 15 residues. J was trimmed by 4 bases and V by 10 bases; bases with no gene match: 8. The CDR3 region has the DNA TGTGCCACCCGAACCGGGACAGGGGGCACCGGGGAGCTGTTTTTT. The encoded protein is CATRTGTGGTGELFF.

The V gene is TRBV21-1, the J gene TRBJ1-4. TRBV21-1 is a recognized pseudogene. CDR3 length: 17 amino acids. CDR3: CASSHHGGGEFEEKLFF. CDR3 DNA sequence: TGTGCCAGCAGCCACCACGGGGGGGGCGAATTTGAGGAAAAACTGTTTTTT.

Turning to this clone: The identical CDR3 is also encoded by other nucleotide sequences in the sample. The rearrangement joins TRBV7-3 to TRBJ2-5; D gene unclear. The CDR3 runs 13 residues. V gave up 2 bases and J gave up 2 bases, with 6 bases separating them. Germline V CDR1 and CDR2: SGHTA, FQGTGA. The CDR3 nucleotides are TGTGCCAGCAGCTTAGGACCACAAGAGACCCAGTACTTC. This sequence encodes CASSLGPQETQYF.

V is TRBV5-4 and J is TRBJ1-4; D is undetermined. The CDR3 sequence is 13 residues long. Trimming pared 0 bases from V and 4 bases from J, leaving 4 bases between. Germline lookup yields CDR1 SGHNT and CDR2 YYREEE (reference sequence). The CDR3 bases are TGTGCCAGCAGCTTGGCGGTTAATGAAAAACTGTTTTTT. Its protein is CASSLAVNEKLFF.

The chain links TRBV6-4 to TRBJ2-3; TRBD2 aligns across 8 bases. The junction had 2 bases not matched to a gene; V was cut back by 2 bases and J by 1 base. The CDR3 totals 15 residues. Per germline, CDR1 MRHNA and CDR2 SNTAGT. The CDR3 region has the DNA TGTGCCAGCAGTGACCGGGGGGGGCGCACAGATACGCAGTATTTT. Translating it yields CASSDRGGRTDTQYF.

The rearrangement links TRBV6-4 to TRBJ2-1; 9 bases are a match to TRBD2. Germline-derived CDR1 and CDR2 are MRHNA and SNTAGT. This CDR3 is 15 amino acids long. Losses at the gene ends were 6 bases for V and 7 bases for J; bases not matched to a gene: 10. CDR3 in amino acids: CASSVAGDRSNEQFF. DNA for the CDR3: TGTGCCAGCAGCGTAGCGGGAGATCGGTCGAATGAGCAGTTCTTC.

Concerning this clone: The same CDR3 also results from other DNA sequences found in this sample. The rearrangement links TRBV28 to TRBJ2-7; 10 positions agree with TRBD2. V lost 1 base to trimming and J lost 4 bases; unmatched junction nucleotides: 4. The CDR3 totals 15 residues. Germline V gene sequence: CDR1 MDHEN, CDR2 SYDVKM. CDR3 coding DNA: TGTGCCAGCAGTTTATTAGCGGGAGGAGTTTACGAGCAGTACTTC. Amino acids: CASSLLAGGVYEQYF.

The chain joins TRBV7-3 to TRBJ1-1, with 8 bases matching TRBD1. This CDR3 comprises 16 residues. Germline-derived CDR1 and CDR2 are SGHTA and FQGTGA. The V and J ends lost 4 bases and 4 bases, in that order; junction bases with no gene match: 11. CDR3 amino acids: CASSSRAGGSPTEAFF. The CDR3 nucleotides read TGTGCCAGCAGCTCCCGTGCAGGGGGCTCGCCCACTGAAGCTTTCTTT.

CDR3 sequence reads: CASSPAVRVYNEQFF. The DNA of the CDR3 is TGCGCCAGCAGCCCCGCTGTAAGGGTCTACAATGAGCAGTTCTTC. The chain recombines TRBV4-1 with TRBJ2-1; no firm D call. CDR3 length: 15 amino acids. V dropped 4 bases and J dropped 3 bases, with 13 bases sitting between them. Germline loops: CDR1 MGHRA, CDR2 YSYEKL.

This sequence joins TRBV28 and TRBJ2-7; the D gene is possibly TRBD1 (7 bases). From germline, CDR1 is MDHEN and CDR2 SYDVKM. The length of the CDR3 is 14 residues. Trimming pared 7 bases from V and 0 bases from J, leaving 13 bases between. This CDR3 is CASTPGGLSYEQYF. The DNA of the CDR3 is TGTGCCAGCACCCCAGGGGGGCTCTCCTACGAGCAGTACTTC.

The J gene is TRBJ1-2, the V gene TRBV29-1; no definite D call. Germline lookup yields CDR1 SQVTM and CDR2 ANQGSEA. CDR3 size: 12 residues. V was trimmed by 6 bases and J by 7 bases, leaving 15 bases between them. In DNA, the CDR3 is TGCAGCGTGAGTCACTTTGGAGTTGGCTACACCTTC. Amino acids: CSVSHFGVGYTF.

This rearrangement joins TRBV7-3 to TRBJ2-2, with D unclear. Germline values: CDR1 SGHTA, CDR2 FQGTGA. V was shortened by 5 bases and J by 4 bases, with 8 bases between the two germline ends. CDR3 length: 13 amino acids. CDR3: CASSPRPTGELFF. CDR3 DNA: TGTGCCAGCAGCCCCCGGCCCACCGGGGAGCTGTTTTTT.

This clone was found once. The J gene is TRBJ2-1, the V gene TRBV7-2; D possibly corresponds to TRBD2 (5 bases). V was shortened by 5 bases and J by 10 bases, with 18 bases between the two germline ends. This CDR3 has 14 residues. Looked up from germline, CDR1 is SGHTA and CDR2 is FQGNSA. The CDR3 DNA is TGTGCCAGCAGCCCCAGTGGGCTAGCATACGAGCAGTTCTTC. Protein: CASSPSGLAYEQFF.

This clone was detected only once. This chain connects TRBV6-6 to TRBJ1-1; 9 positions agree with TRBD1. Germline V gives CDR1 MNHNY, CDR2 SVGAGI (reference sequence). Trimming cost V 7 bases and J 4 bases; bases outside gene matches: 4. The CDR3 covers 13 residues. DNA of the CDR3: TGTGCCAGCAATTTACAGGGGGCCACTGAAGCTTTCTTT. This codes for CASNLQGATEAFF.

The V call is TRBV6-1, the J call TRBJ2-1; 7 nucleotides align to TRBD1. The CDR3 is 16 amino acids. The germline CDR1 and CDR2 sequences are MNHNS and SASEGT. V gave up 4 bases and J gave up 3 bases; unmatched junction bases: 9. The CDR3 coding sequence is TGTGCCAGCAGTGGCCGGGACAGAAGGTTCTACAATGAGCAGTTCTTC. Translating it yields CASSGRDRRFYNEQFF.

The chain joins TRBV7-3 to TRBJ2-3; TRBD2 agrees at 7 bases. Germline V gene data show CDR1 as SGHTA and CDR2 as FQGTGA. The CDR3 consists of 14 residues. With V trimmed by 5 bases and J by 4 bases, 6 bases remained unmatched. In DNA, the CDR3 is TGTGCCAGCAGCCCGCGGGAGAGGCCAGATACGCAGTATTTT. Protein sequence: CASSPRERPDTQYF.

The CDR3 sequence: CASSIDITGTEAFF. The DNA for the CDR3 is TGTGCCAGTAGTATAGATATCACGGGGACTGAAGCTTTCTTT. This chain links TRBV19 with TRBJ1-1; D is uncertain. CDR1 and CDR2 from the germline V gene are LNHDA and SQIVND (reference sequence). V lost 0 bases and J lost 5, with 10 bases in between. This CDR3 comprises 14 residues. The whole variable domain, remainder taken from reference TRBV19 and TRBJ1-1, is DGGITQSPKYLFRKEGQNVTLSCEQNLNHDAMYWYRQDPGQGLRLIYYSQIVNDFQKGDIAEGYSVSREKKESFPLTVTSAQKNPTAFYLCASSIDITGTEAFFGQGTRLTVV.

The chain carries TRBV6-5 and TRBJ1-2, with D perhaps TRBD1 (6 bases). Germline CDR1 is MNHEY and CDR2 is SVGAGI. Deletions cut 7 bases from V and 6 bases from J, with 12 bases between. The CDR3 loop spans 12 amino acids. The CDR3 sequence: CASTTGLNGYTF. Here the CDR3 DNA reads TGTGCCAGCACCACAGGGCTCAATGGCTACACCTTC.

The chain couples TRBV10-3 to TRBJ1-1; the D gene is possibly TRBD1 (5 bases). V lost 4 bases to trimming and J lost 3 bases, with 6 bases between them. This CDR3 has 12 residues. Germline-derived CDR1 and CDR2 are ENHRY and SYGVKD. The CDR3 reads CAISAGYTEAFF. The CDR3 coding sequence is TGTGCCATCAGTGCAGGGTACACTGAAGCTTTCTTT.

The chain links TRBV2 to TRBJ2-5; D possibly corresponds to TRBD1 (5 bases). The germline gives CDR1 SNHLY, CDR2 FYNNEI. Trimming pared 3 bases from V and 4 bases from J, leaving 12 bases between. CDR3 length: 14 amino acids. The CDR3, as DNA: TGTGCCAGCAGTGACGGCAGGGCACGAGAGACCCAGTACTTC. This encodes CASSDGRARETQYF.

The chain joins TRBV5-4 to TRBJ1-5; perhaps TRBD1 as D (5 bases). V lost 3 bases and J 0 bases, leaving 10 bases between the germline ends. CDR1 SGHNT and CDR2 YYREEE come from the germline V gene (reference sequence). The CDR3 loop spans 15 amino acids. The CDR3 region is CASSSDGHSNQPQHF. CDR3 coding DNA: TGTGCCAGCAGCTCCGACGGACATAGCAATCAGCCCCAGCATTTT.

The chain uses TRBV5-4 and TRBJ2-5; 8 positions match TRBD1. Germline assignment: CDR1 SGHNT and CDR2 YYREEE (reference sequence). The CDR3 length is 15 residues. The trim removed 3 bases at V and 2 bases at J, leaving 6 bases unmatched. As DNA, the CDR3 is TGTGCCAGCAGCTCCAGACACAGGGGGCAAGAGACCCAGTACTTC. Its protein product is CASSSRHRGQETQYF.

This rearrangement joins TRBV7-2 to TRBJ2-3; no clear D. This CDR3 is built from 14 residues. Germline loops: CDR1 SGHTA, CDR2 FQGNSA. Trimming pared 5 bases from V and 3 bases from J, leaving 12 bases between. CDR3 residues: CASSDTRLTDTQYF. CDR3 sequence (DNA): TGTGCCAGCAGCGACACAAGGTTGACAGATACGCAGTATTTT.

The chain recombines TRBV2 with TRBJ2-7, with D tentatively TRBD1 or TRBD2 (5 bases each). The CDR3 spans 14 residues. CDR1 and CDR2 from the germline V gene are SNHLY and FYNNEI. Trimming cost V 5 bases and J 5 bases, with 16 bases left between them. CDR3 loop: CASSTGGVGNEQYF. The DNA of the CDR3 is TGTGCCAGCAGTACTGGGGGAGTTGGCAACGAGCAGTACTTC. Supplemented by reference TRBV2 and TRBJ2-7, the full variable domain reads EPEVTQTPSHQVTQMGQEVILRCVPISNHLYFYWYRQILGQKVEFLVSFYNNEISEKSEIFDDQFSVERPDGSNFTLKIRSTKLEDSAMYFCASSTGGVGNEQYFGPGTRLTVT.